The T cell receptor (beta chain) described here comes from a study of T cell responses to AZD1222 COVID-19 vaccine. Whole-study findings and limits: Baseline serology detected seropositivity in only five or six AZD1222 recipients. The study reported that nearly half of spike-specific TCRs target unmutated variant regions. Spike-spanning, vaccine-associated CD4 TCRs were dominant at 160-218 and 743-854.

The study pooled second doses at about 4 or about 12 weeks. The CDR3 has 15 residues. V was clipped by 4 bases and J by 7 bases; unmatched bases: 7. Germline lookup yields CDR1 MNHEY and CDR2 SVGAGI. Comments on this clone: Its specificity is unknown.

Libraries were prepared by immunoSEQ multiplex PCR; TCRdb keeps only in-frame clonotypes and omits some of them. The sample carries under 150,000 clones, around 88% recorded once. The clonotype was recovered from an adult who received the AZD1222 COVID-19 vaccine. This rearrangement joins TRBV6-5 to TRBJ2-2; 9 nucleotides agree with TRBD1. Sequencing was performed on peripheral blood, taken 28 days after the second AZD1222 dose. DNA for the CDR3: TGTGCCAGCAGTTCACAGGGGGCGATTAACGGGGAGCTGTTTTTT. Translation: CASSSQGAINGELFF.